This T cell receptor (beta chain) was captured in a study of T cell changes during pregnancy in multiple sclerosis. Sequenced by immunoSEQ multiplex PCR; TCRdb stores in-frame clones only, minus some. Of 70,000 to 100,000 clones listed, around 93% were seen once; the top ten hold around 1.4%. The CDR3 is 15 residues long. J gave up 5 bases and V 6 bases, and 9 bases lay outside the gene matches. CDR1 and CDR2 from the germline V gene are MNHEY and SVGAGI. The sequencing used peripheral blood, collected in the third trimester of pregnancy. The TCR comes from a female donor in good health, enrolled as a control in a pregnancy study. This chain connects TRBV6-5 to TRBJ2-1; 8 bases match TRBD1. In DNA, the CDR3 is TGTGCCAGCAGCTTGGACAGGGCCGGGAACAATGAGCAGTTCTTC. Translated: CASSLDRAGNNEQFF.